The sequence of this T cell receptor beta chain was determined in a study of shared clonotypes between healthy human individuals. Whole-study context: Plates per donor: three CD4 naive, three CD4 memory, two CD8 naive, one CD8 memory.

Using immunoSEQ multiplex PCR, the repertoire was profiled, and TCRdb retains in-frame clones only, with some absent. Of hundreds of thousands of clones detected, under 80% appear once; the ten largest clones hold about 1.8%. For this clone: Its antigen is not identified.

Whole-study findings and limits: Sharing across four donors was highest in naive CD4 (roughly 5%) and lowest in memory CD8 (around 0.4%).

Adult donors, all healthy and HIV-negative, had no recent acute infections or vaccinations. A CD45RA+ naive subset and a CD45RA-negative memory subset were split from CD4+ cells. Sequenced: memory CD4+ T cells sorted from blood. Regarding subset: CD45RA-negative fraction. The origin of this receptor is a woman between 25 and 40 years old in good health.

The CDR3: CASRDRGNYGYTF. As DNA, the CDR3 is TGTGCCAGCAGAGACAGGGGAAACTATGGCTACACCTTC. The genes are TRBV2 and TRBJ1-2; 8 nucleotides line up with TRBD1. V lost 6 bases to trimming and J lost 2 bases; unmatched junction nucleotides: 2. This CDR3 spans 13 amino acids. Germline V lookup: CDR1 SNHLY, CDR2 FYNNEI.